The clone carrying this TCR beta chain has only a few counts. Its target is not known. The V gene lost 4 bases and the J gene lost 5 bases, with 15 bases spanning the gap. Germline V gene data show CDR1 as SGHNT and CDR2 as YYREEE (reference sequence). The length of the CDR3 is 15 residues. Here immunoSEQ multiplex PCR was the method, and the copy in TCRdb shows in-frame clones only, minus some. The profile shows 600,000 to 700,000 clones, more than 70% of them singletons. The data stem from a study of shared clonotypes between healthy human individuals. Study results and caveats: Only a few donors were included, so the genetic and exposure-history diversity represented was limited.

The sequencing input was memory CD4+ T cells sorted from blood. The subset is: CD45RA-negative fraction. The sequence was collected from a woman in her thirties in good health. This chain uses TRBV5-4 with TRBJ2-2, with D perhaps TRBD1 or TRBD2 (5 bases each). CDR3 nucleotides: TGTGCCAGCAGCCCAAGGTCCAGGGAGACCGGGGAGCTGTTTTTT. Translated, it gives CASSPRSRETGELFF.